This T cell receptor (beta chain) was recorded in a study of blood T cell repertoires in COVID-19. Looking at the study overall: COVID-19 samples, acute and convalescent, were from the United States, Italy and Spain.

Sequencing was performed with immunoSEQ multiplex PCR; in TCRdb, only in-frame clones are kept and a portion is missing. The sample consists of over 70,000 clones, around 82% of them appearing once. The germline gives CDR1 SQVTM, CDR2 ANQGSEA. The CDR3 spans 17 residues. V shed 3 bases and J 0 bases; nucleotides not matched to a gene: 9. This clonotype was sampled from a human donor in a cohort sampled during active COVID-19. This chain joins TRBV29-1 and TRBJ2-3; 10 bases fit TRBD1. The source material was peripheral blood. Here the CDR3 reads CSVDGTGVLTSTDTQYF. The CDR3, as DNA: TGCAGCGTTGACGGGACAGGGGTTTTAACTAGCACAGATACGCAGTATTTT.